This T cell receptor (beta chain) came from a study of T cell changes during pregnancy in multiple sclerosis. Trimming took 1 base from V and 9 from J, leaving 13 bases between them. The germline gives CDR1 SNHLY, CDR2 FYNNEI. The CDR3 totals 15 residues. Repertoires were generated with immunoSEQ multiplex PCR, while TCRdb's copy carries only in-frame clones and drops some. Of around 100,000 clones in the sample, roughly nine tenths were seen once. This clone was detected only a few times. V and J are TRBV2 and TRBJ1-6; D is perhaps TRBD1 (5 bases). The receptor comes from a female donor with multiple sclerosis, enrolled in a pregnancy study. The sample here was peripheral blood, taken after pregnancy. In DNA, the CDR3 is TGTGCCAGCAGTGAAGGGGCCAGGGTGAGTTCACCCCTCCACTTT. Translated, it gives CASSEGARVSSPLHF.